Sequencing of this T cell receptor beta chain was carried out in a study of T cell repertoires in cytomegalovirus infection. Study information: TCR beta signatures that were public indicated CMV infection and matching HLA type. General study points: Using cumulative public TCR beta family frequency, the authors identified those who carried CMV together with the relevant HLA. The ex vivo response showed dominance by HLA-C-restricted CMV-specific TCR beta clonotypes.

The V segment lost 1 base and the J segment 5 bases; nucleotides outside the gene matches: 7. This CDR3 has 15 residues. Per the germline V gene, CDR1 is SGHTA and CDR2 is FQGNSA. Regarding this clonotype: The antigen remains undetermined.

TCRdb reprocessed the reads via MiXCR and lists one record per CDR3 protein. The data show roughly 230,000 distinct CDR3 sequences, under 25% seen once. The source of this sequence is a human donor in good health (CMV status not recorded). Some clones in this sample may be carry-over from other donors' samples. The chain links TRBV7-2 to TRBJ2-5; 7 bases match TRBD1. Sequencing input: CD8+ T cells from PBMCs. The CDR3 DNA sequence: TGTGCCAGCAGCTTAGTAGCGAGGGGGCTGGAGACCCAGTACTTC. As protein: CASSLVARGLETQYF.